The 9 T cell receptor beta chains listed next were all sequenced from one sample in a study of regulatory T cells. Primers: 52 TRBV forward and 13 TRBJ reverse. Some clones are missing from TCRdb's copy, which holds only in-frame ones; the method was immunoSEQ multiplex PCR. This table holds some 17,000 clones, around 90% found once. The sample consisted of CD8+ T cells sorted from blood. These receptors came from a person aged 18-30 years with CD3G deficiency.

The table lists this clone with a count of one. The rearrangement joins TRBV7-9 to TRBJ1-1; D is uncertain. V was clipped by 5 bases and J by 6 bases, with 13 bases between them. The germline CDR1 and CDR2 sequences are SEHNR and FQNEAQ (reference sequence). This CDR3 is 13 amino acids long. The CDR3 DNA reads TGTGCCAGCAGCGCCGCGGGGTACCCTGAAGCTTTCTTT. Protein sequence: CASSAAGYPEAFF.

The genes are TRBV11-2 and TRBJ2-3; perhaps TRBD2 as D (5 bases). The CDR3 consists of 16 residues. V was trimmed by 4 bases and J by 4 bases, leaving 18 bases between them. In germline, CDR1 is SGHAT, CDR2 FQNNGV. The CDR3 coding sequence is TGTGCCAGCAGCTCTAAAGGAGGTGAGAGGGCAGATACGCAGTATTTT. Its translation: CASSSKGGERADTQYF.

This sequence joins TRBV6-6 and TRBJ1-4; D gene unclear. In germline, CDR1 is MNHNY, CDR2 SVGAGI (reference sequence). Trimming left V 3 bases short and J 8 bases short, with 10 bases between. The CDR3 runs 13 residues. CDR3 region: CASSYVVGEKLFF. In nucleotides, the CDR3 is TGTGCCAGCAGTTATGTCGTGGGGGAAAAACTGTTTTTT.

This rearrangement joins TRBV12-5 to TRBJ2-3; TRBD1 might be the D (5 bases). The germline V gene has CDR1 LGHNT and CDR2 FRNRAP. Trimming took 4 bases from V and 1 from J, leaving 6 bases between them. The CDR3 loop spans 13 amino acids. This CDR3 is CASGWGGTDTQYF. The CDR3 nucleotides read TGTGCTAGTGGTTGGGGCGGCACAGATACGCAGTATTTT.

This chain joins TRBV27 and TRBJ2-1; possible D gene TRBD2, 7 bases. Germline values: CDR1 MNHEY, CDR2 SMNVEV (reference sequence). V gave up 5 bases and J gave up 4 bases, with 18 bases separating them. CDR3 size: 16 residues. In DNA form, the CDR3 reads TGTGCCAGCAGTGCCGGCAGGGGAGGGATATACAATGAGCAGTTCTTC. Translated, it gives CASSAGRGGIYNEQFF.

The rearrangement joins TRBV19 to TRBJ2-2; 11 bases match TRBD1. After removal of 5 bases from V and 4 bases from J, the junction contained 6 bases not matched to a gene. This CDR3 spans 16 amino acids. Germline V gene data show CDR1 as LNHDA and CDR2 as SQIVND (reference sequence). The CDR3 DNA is TGTGCCAGTAGTGACCGGGACAGGGGGTTCACCGGGGAGCTGTTTTTT. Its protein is CASSDRDRGFTGELFF.

CDR3 bases: TGTGCCAGCATGACCGGGCGTCCCTCCCCTAACACTGAAGCTTTCTTT. Its translation: CASMTGRPSPNTEAFF. The J gene is TRBJ1-1, the V gene TRBV2; D not certain. Trimming shortened V by 7 bases and J by 2 bases, and 20 bases separated the two germline ends. The CDR3 sequence is 16 residues long. Germline V gene lookup returns CDR1 SNHLY and CDR2 FYNNEI.

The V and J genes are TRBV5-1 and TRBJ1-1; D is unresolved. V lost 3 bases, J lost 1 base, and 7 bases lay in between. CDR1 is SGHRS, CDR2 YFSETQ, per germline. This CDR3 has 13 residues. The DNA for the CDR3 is TGCGCCAGCAGCTGGGTAGCGAACACTGAAGCTTTCTTT. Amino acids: CASSWVANTEAFF.

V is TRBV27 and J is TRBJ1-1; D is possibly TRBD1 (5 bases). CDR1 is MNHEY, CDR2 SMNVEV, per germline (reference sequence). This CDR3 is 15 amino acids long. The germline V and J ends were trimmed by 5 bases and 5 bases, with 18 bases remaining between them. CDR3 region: CASSPRGLGVTEAFF. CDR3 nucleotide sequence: TGTGCCAGCAGTCCGCGGGGTTTAGGGGTTACTGAAGCTTTCTTT.